This T cell receptor beta chain was identified in a study of T-cell memory formation after mild COVID-19. Study as a whole: TCR clusters were largely donor specific.

As regards this clonotype: Its antigen is unidentified.

V was shortened by 5 bases and J by 0 bases, with 14 bases between the two germline ends. This CDR3 contains 16 residues. The germline V gene encodes CDR1 SGHVS and CDR2 FQNEAQ. One entry per CDR3 protein, called by TCRdb with MiXCR from the 5' RACE reads. The sample carries a few hundred thousand distinct CDR3 sequences, 16% recorded once. General observations from the study: Pre-infection memory held some responding clones, suggesting pre-existing cross-reactive T cells responded. Among clones contracting day 15 to 85, CD4/CD8 was balanced, whereas later expanders leaned CD4+. CD4+ contracting clones lay mainly in CM and EM, CD8+ ones in EMRA.

This clonotype was sampled from a man between 18 and 35 years old who had mild COVID-19 (a few samples of this study predate the infection). Cell type and time point are not known. Sequencing was done on a sample of PBMCs or a T cell subset sorted from them (not recorded which). The V gene is TRBV7-8, the J gene TRBJ2-4, with unresolved D. CDR3 amino acids: CASSVQISLAKNIQYF. The CDR3 DNA reads as TGTGCCAGCAGCGTACAGATCTCTTTAGCCAAAAACATTCAGTACTTC.